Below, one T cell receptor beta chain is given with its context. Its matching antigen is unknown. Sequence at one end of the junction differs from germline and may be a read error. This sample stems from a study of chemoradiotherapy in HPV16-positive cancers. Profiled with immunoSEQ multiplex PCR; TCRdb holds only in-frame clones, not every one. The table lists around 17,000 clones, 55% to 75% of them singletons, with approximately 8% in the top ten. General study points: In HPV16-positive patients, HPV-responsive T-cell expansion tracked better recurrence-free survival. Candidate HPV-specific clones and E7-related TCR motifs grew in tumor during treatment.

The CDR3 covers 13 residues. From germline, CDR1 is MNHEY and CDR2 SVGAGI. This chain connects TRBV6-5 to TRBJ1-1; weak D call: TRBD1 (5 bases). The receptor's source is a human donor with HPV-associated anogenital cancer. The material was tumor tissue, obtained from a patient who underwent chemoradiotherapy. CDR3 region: CAISLGTNTEAFF. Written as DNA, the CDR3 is TGTGCCATCAGTCTGGGGACGAACACTGAAGCTTTCTTT.